Below, 9 T cell receptor beta chains from the same sample are listed, as sequenced in a study of shared clonotypes between healthy human individuals. Sequenced by immunoSEQ multiplex PCR; TCRdb stores in-frame clones only, minus some. In the table there are about 2 million clones, approximately 94% of which are singletons. Positive CCR7 selection of CD45RO-negative cells yielded the naive CD8 cells, and terminally differentiated effector memory CD45RA+ cells were excluded. Input material: naive CD8+ T cells sorted from blood. These receptors were taken from a man between 18 and 29 years old in good health.

The V and J genes are TRBV7-9 and TRBJ1-1; 7 bases are shared with TRBD1. The V gene's germline CDR1 is SEHNR and CDR2 FQNEAQ (reference sequence). The trim removed 5 bases at V and 5 bases at J, leaving 14 bases unmatched. This CDR3 is 16 amino acids long. The CDR3 here is CASSPDRVWSETEAFF. The CDR3 bases are TGTGCCAGCAGCCCAGACAGGGTTTGGTCGGAAACTGAAGCTTTCTTT.

The chain couples TRBV27 to TRBJ1-4; maybe TRBD1 (6 bases). This CDR3 region has 15 residues. CDR1 is MNHEY, CDR2 SMNVEV, per germline (reference sequence). V dropped 1 base and J dropped 6 bases, with 12 bases sitting between them. The CDR3 coding sequence is TGTGCCAGCAGTTTATGGGGGGGCCAGGATGAAAAACTGTTTTTT. Amino acids: CASSLWGGQDEKLFF.

This sequence joins TRBV7-6 and TRBJ2-1; 10 nucleotides agree with TRBD2. V shed 5 bases, J shed 5 bases, and the junction held 6 bases outside the gene matches. The CDR3 consists of 15 residues. Per germline, CDR1 SGHVS and CDR2 FNYEAQ. The CDR3 region has the DNA TGTGCCAGCAGCGAAACTAGCGGGACCGACAATGAGCAGTTCTTC. Encoded protein: CASSETSGTDNEQFF.

The rearrangement joins TRBV30 to TRBJ2-1, with TRBD2 as a possible D gene (6 bases). V lost 3 bases and J 4 bases, leaving 19 bases between the germline ends. The CDR3 contains 16 residues. The V gene's germline CDR1 is GTSNPN and CDR2 SVGIG (reference sequence). The CDR3 bases are TGTGCCTGGAGCGATGGGCGGGGCACCACTTACAATGAGCAGTTCTTC. This translates into CAWSDGRGTTYNEQFF.

The J gene is TRBJ1-1, the V gene TRBV2, with 7 bases aligning to TRBD1. Germline-derived CDR1 and CDR2 are SNHLY and FYNNEI. J lost 2 bases, V lost 5 bases, and 2 bases had no gene match. CDR3 size: 13 residues. CDR3 DNA sequence: TGTGCCAGCAGTACAGGGGACAACACTGAAGCTTTCTTT. Translation gives CASSTGDNTEAFF.

The V call is TRBV5-1, the J call TRBJ2-1; D remains unclear. Trimming removed 3 bases from V and 8 bases from J, with 6 bases in between. This CDR3 is built from 11 residues. Germline CDR1 is SGHRS and CDR2 is YFSETQ. The CDR3 DNA is TGCGCCAGCAGCTCGTTGGATGAGCAGTTCTTC. This sequence encodes CASSSLDEQFF.

The rearrangement joins TRBV29-1 to TRBJ2-7; D assignment may be TRBD1 or TRBD2 (7 bases each). V was shortened by 4 bases and J by 3 bases, with 13 bases between the two germline ends. The CDR3 sequence is 13 residues long. Germline CDR1 and CDR2: SQVTM and ANQGSEA. The CDR3 spells CSVADRDYYEQYF. The CDR3 nucleotides read TGCAGCGTTGCCGACAGGGACTACTACGAGCAGTACTTC.

The chain has TRBV25-1 and TRBJ2-1, with TRBD2 matching 9 bases. Trimming removed 4 bases from V and 7 bases from J; junction bases left unmatched: 8. Germline V gives CDR1 MGHDK, CDR2 SYGVNS. CDR3 length equals 15 residues. This CDR3 reads CASSVRLADENEQFF. The CDR3 DNA reads as TGTGCCAGCAGTGTACGACTAGCGGACGAGAATGAGCAGTTCTTC.

V usage is TRBV6-6 and J usage is TRBJ1-6; the match to TRBD1 covers 9 bases. The CDR3 length is 14 residues. With V trimmed by 5 bases and J by 11 bases, 7 bases remained unmatched. Germline-derived CDR1 and CDR2 are MNHNY and SVGAGI (reference sequence). CDR3 amino acids: CASSEGQGITPLHF. As DNA, the CDR3 is TGTGCCAGCAGTGAGGGACAGGGAATAACACCCCTCCACTTT.